This record looks at one T cell receptor (beta chain) sequence and its context. The identical CDR3 is also encoded by other nucleotide sequences in the sample. This CDR3 comprises 14 residues. The germline V gene has CDR1 SGDLS and CDR2 YYNGEE. Between the trimmed V and J ends, which lost 0 bases and 5 bases, there was a span of 9 bases. The entry originates in a study of shared clonotypes between healthy human individuals. The assay was immunoSEQ multiplex PCR, and TCRdb's table has in-frame clones only and misses some. Here the sample spans approximately 2.3 million clones, more than 85% being singletons.

The chain is built from TRBV9 and TRBJ2-1; no clear D gene. This clonotype originated in a man younger than 35 in good health. Some clones in this sample may be carry-over from other donors' samples. The sample was naive CD4+ T cells from PBMCs. Subset of the sample: CD45RA+ positively selected. The DNA of the CDR3 is TGTGCCAGCAGCGTAGTCGGCAGCAACAATGAGCAGTTCTTC. Its protein product is CASSVVGSNNEQFF.